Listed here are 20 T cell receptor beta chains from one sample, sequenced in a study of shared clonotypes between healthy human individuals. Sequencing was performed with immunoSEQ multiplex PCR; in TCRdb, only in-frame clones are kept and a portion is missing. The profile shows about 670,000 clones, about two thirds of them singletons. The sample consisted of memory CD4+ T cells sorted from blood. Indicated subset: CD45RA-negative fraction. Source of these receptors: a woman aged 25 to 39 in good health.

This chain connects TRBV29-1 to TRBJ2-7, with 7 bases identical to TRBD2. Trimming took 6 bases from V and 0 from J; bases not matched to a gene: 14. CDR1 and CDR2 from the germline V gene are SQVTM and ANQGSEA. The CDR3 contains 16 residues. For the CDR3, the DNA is TGCAGCGTCAACTCCTGGGGGGAGGGAAGCTCCTACGAGCAGTACTTC. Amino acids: CSVNSWGEGSSYEQYF.

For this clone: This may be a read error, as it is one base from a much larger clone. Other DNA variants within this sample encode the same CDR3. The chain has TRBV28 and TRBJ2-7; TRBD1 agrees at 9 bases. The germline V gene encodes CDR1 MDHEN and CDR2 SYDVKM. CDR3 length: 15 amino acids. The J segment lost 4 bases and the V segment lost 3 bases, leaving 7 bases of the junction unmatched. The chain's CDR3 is CASSLGTGLGYEQYF. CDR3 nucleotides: TGTGCCAGCAGTTTGGGGACAGGGCTAGGGTACGAGCAGTACTTC.

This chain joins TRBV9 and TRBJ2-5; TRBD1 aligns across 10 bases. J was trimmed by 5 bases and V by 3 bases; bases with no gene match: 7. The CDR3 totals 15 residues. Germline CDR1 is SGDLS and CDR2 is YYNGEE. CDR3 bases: TGTGCCAGCAGCGCAAGGGACAGGGGATGGGAGACCCAGTACTTC. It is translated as CASSARDRGWETQYF.

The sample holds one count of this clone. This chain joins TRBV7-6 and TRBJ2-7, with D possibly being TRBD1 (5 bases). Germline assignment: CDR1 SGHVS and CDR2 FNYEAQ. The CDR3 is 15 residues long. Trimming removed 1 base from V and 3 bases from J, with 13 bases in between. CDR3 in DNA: TGTGCCAGCAGCTTAGTGGCAGGGAAGGACTACGAGCAGTACTTC. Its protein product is CASSLVAGKDYEQYF.

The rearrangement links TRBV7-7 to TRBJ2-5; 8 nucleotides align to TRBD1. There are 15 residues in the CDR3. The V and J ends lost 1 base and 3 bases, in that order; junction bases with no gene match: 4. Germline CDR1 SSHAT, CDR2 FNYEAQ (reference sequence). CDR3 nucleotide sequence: TGTGCCAGCAGCTTAGTGAAGACAGGGGAAGAGACCCAGTACTTC. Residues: CASSLVKTGEETQYF.

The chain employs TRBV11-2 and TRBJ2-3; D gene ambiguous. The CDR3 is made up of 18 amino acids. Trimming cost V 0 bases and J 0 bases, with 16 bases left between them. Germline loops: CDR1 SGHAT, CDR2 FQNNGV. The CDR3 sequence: CASSLDVGLEASTDTQYF. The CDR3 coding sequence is TGTGCCAGCAGCTTAGACGTTGGGCTAGAGGCTAGCACAGATACGCAGTATTTT.

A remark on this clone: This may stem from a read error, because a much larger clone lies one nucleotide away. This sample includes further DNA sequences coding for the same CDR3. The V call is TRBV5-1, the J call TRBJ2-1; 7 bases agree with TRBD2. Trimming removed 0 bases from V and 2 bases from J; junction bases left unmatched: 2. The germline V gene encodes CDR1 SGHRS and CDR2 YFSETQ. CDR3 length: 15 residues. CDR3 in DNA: TGCGCCAGCAGCTTGGCTAGCGGCGCCTACAATGAGCAGTTCTTC. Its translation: CASSLASGAYNEQFF.

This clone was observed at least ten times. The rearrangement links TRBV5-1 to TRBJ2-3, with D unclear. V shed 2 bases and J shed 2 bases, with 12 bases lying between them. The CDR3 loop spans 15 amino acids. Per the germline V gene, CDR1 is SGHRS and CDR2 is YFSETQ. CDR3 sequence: CASSLTNVLTDTQYF. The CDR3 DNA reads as TGCGCCAGCAGCTTAACCAATGTCCTCACAGATACGCAGTATTTT.

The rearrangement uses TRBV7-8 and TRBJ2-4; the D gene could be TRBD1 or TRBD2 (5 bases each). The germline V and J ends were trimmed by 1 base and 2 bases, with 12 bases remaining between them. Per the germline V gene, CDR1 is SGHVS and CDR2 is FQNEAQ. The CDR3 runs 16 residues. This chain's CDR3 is CASSLVRGVSKNIQYF. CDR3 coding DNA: TGTGCCAGCAGCTTAGTGAGGGGTGTCTCCAAAAACATTCAGTACTTC.

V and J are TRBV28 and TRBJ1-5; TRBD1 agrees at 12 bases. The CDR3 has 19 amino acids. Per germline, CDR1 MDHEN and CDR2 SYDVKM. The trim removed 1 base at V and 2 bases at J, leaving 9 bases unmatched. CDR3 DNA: TGTGCCAGCAGTTTATACGGGACAGGGGGCGCATTTGGCAATCAGCCCCAGCATTTT. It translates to CASSLYGTGGAFGNQPQHF.

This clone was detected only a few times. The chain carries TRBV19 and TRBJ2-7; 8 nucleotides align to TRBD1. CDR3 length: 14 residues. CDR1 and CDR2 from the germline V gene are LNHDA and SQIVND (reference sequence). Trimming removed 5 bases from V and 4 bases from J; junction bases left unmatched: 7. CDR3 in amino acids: CASSPDRGPYEQYF. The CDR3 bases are TGTGCCAGTAGTCCTGACAGGGGTCCTTACGAGCAGTACTTC.

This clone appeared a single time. CDR3 coding DNA: TGTGCCAGCAGCTTAGGGTCTCCAAGGGGCAATCAGCCCCAGCATTTT. This codes for CASSLGSPRGNQPQHF. The V gene is TRBV11-2, the J gene TRBJ1-5; D not resolved. From germline, CDR1 is SGHAT and CDR2 FQNNGV. Trimming took off 1 base at V and 2 bases at J, with 12 bases between the two ends. The CDR3 is 16 amino acids.

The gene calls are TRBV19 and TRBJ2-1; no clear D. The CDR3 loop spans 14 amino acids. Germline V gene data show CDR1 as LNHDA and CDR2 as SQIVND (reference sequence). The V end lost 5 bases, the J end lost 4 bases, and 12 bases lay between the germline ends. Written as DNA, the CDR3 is TGTGCCAGTAGTTTCCAAGGCCCTTACAATGAGCAGTTCTTC. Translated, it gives CASSFQGPYNEQFF.

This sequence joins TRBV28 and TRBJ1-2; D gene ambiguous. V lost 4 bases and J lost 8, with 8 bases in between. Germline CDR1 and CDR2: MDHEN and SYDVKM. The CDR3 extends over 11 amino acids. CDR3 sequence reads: CASSWGLGYTF. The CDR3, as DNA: TGTGCCAGCAGTTGGGGTCTGGGCTACACCTTC.

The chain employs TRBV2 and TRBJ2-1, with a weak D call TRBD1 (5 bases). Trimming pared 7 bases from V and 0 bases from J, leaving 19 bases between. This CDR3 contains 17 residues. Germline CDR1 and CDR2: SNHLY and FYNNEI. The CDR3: CASNGQGVPSSYNEQFF. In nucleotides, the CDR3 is TGTGCCAGCAATGGGCAGGGTGTCCCGAGCTCCTACAATGAGCAGTTCTTC. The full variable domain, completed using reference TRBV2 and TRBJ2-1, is EPEVTQTPSHQVTQMGQEVILRCVPISNHLYFYWYRQILGQKVEFLVSFYNNEISEKSEIFDDQFSVERPDGSNFTLKIRSTKLEDSAMYFCASNGQGVPSSYNEQFFGPGTRLTVL.

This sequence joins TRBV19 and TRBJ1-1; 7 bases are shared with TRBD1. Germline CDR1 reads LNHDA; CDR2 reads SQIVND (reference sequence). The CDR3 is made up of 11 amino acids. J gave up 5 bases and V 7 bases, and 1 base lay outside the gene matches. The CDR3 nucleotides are TGTGCCAGTATCAGGGGGACTGAAGCTTTCTTT. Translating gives CASIRGTEAFF.

CDR3 sequence reads: CASSLGANTGELFF. The CDR3 region has the DNA TGTGCCAGCAGCTTAGGCGCGAACACCGGGGAGCTGTTTTTT. The chain has TRBV7-9 and TRBJ2-2; D gene uncertain. The germline V and J ends were trimmed by 1 base and 0 bases, with 3 bases remaining between them. Germline lookup yields CDR1 SEHNR and CDR2 FQNEAQ (reference sequence). The CDR3 has 14 amino acids.

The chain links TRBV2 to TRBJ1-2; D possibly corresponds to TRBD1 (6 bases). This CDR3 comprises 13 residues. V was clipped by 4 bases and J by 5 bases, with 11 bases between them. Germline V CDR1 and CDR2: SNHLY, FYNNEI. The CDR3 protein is CASSAQGRYGYTF. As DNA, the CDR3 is TGTGCCAGCAGTGCGCAGGGGCGGTATGGCTACACCTTC.

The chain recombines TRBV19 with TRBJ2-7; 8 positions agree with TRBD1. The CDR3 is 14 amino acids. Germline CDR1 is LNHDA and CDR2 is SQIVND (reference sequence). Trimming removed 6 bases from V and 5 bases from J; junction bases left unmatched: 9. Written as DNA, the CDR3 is TGTGCCAGTAGCACCGGTCAGGGGGCAAACGAGCAGTACTTC. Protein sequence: CASSTGQGANEQYF.

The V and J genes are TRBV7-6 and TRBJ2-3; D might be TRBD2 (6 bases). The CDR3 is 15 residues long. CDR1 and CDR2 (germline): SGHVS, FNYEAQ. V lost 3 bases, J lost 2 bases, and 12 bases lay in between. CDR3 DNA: TGTGCCAGCAGCTTTAGCGGCGGGGTCACAGATACGCAGTATTTT. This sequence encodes CASSFSGGVTDTQYF.